This T cell receptor beta chain was identified during a study of PD-L1 blockade in urothelial cancer. This clone was counted only a few times. Libraries were prepared by immunoSEQ multiplex PCR; TCRdb keeps only in-frame clonotypes and omits some of them. The table includes 90,000 to 120,000 clones, 91% detected once. CDR1 is MDHEN and CDR2 is SYDVKM in the germline V gene. The V and J ends lost 5 bases and 4 bases, in that order; junction bases with no gene match: 11. The length of the CDR3 is 18 residues. The source was PBMCs, collected around atezolizumab (anti-PD-L1) treatment. V is TRBV28 and J is TRBJ2-2; TRBD1 matches 12 bases. This sequence was found in an elderly woman with urothelial cancer. The CDR3 region has the DNA TGTGCCAGCAGTCCGGGGACAGGGGGCTATCGAGTCACCGGGGAGCTGTTTTTT. Translating it yields CASSPGTGGYRVTGELFF.